In this sample, the clone carrying this TCR beta chain turned up many times. Antigen specificity is unknown. The read comes to an end 3 residues before the CDR3 does, leaving the germline J gene to fill in the end. The source of the sample is a study of T cell clonality in common variable immunodeficiency. Overall study results and limits: Common variable immunodeficiency TCR beta sequences reportedly had fewer deletions and N-nucleotide insertions. CVID subjects showed higher TCRbeta clonality than healthy controls. CVID subjects shared fewer TCRbeta clones than healthy controls did.

There are 15 residues in the CDR3. The V end lost 4 bases, the J end lost 1 base, and 14 bases lay between the germline ends. CDR1 is SGHRS and CDR2 is YFSETQ in the germline V gene. The table came from immunoSEQ multiplex PCR; TCRdb's copy has only in-frame clones and leaves some out. The data show about 43,000 clones, with none appearing a single time. Donors gave 5 to 8 ml heparinized peripheral whole blood. The sequence derives from a person between 18 and 75 years old in good health. Sequenced material: peripheral blood mononuclear cells. The chain joins TRBV5-1 to TRBJ2-5; D is ambiguous. CDR3 DNA (partial): TGCGCCAGCAGCCAAGGGCACGGTTTCCAAGAGACC. The encoded protein is CASSQGHGFQET. The CDR3 as a whole reads CASSQGHGFQETQYF.